In this sample, the clone carrying this TCR beta chain turned up a few times. One base away lies a much larger clone, so this may be a sequencing read error. No conserved phenylalanine or tryptophan is present at the end of the CDR3, so a read error is the likely explanation. Germline CDR1 SNHLY, CDR2 FYNNEI. J lost 1 base, V lost 9 bases, and 8 bases had no gene match. There are 14 residues in the CDR3. Amplification of TCR beta CDR3 regions used RNA as the template. The study used the HTBI primer set for a first-round RT-PCR of the TCR CDR3. From the multiplex PCR reads, TCRdb called clonotypes with MiXCR, one entry per CDR3 protein. The sample consists of approximately 520,000 distinct CDR3 sequences, around 22% of them appearing once. The PBMCs had their origin in approximately 10 ml of fresh peripheral blood. The record originates from a study of T cells in Graves' hyperthyroidism and ophthalmopathy. Overall study context: Peripheral blood was taken when the disease was first diagnosed, before any treatment began.

The chain combines TRBV2 with TRBJ2-7; TRBD1 aligns across 8 bases. The TCR comes from a woman under 40 with Graves' ophthalmopathy. The material sequenced was blood. CDR3 loop: CASQDRGVSYEQYY. For the CDR3, the DNA is TGTGCCAGTCAAGACAGGGGTGTTTCCTACGAGCAGTACTAC.